This TCR beta chain was identified during a study of graft-versus-host responses after intestinal transplantation. Study overall: Recipients received multivisceral, liver-intestinal, or isolated intestinal transplants. The recipients all started with anti-thymocyte globulin induction and then took tacrolimus and steroids for roughly three years.

The study, taken as a whole, reports: Those patients showing graft-donor T cell macrochimerism displayed high graft-versus-host to host-versus-graft clonal ratios in allografts. There were GvH clones found in recipient marrow, and some of them appeared first in ileum or blood.

Germline V gives CDR1 SGHRS, CDR2 YFSETQ. V was trimmed by 0 bases and J by 4 bases, leaving 18 bases between them. CDR3 length equals 17 residues. Comments on this clone: Antigen specificity is unknown.

Data came from immunoSEQ multiplex PCR; TCRdb stores just in-frame clones and leaves some out. The sample has approximately 60,000 clones; approximately 91% are singletons. The sequence was obtained from a human donor who was the organ donor for an intestinal transplant. Sequenced here: unstimulated CD8+ T cells sorted from spleen or lymph node cells, sampled before transplant. The chain couples TRBV5-1 to TRBJ2-3; perhaps TRBD2 as D (5 bases). CDR3 coding DNA: TGCGCCAGCAGCTTGGCCTCCCTAGGGAGTTTGGCAGATACGCAGTATTTT. Its protein product is CASSLASLGSLADTQYF.